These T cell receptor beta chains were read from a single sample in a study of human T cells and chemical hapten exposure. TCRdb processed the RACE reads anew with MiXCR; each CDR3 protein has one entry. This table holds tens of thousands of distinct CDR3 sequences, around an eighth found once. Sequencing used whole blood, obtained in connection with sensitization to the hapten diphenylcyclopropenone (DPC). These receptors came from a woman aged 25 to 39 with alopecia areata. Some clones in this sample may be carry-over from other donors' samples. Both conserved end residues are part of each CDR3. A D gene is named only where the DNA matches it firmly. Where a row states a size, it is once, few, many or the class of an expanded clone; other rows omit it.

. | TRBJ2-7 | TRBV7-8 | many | TGTGCCAGCAGCTCCCGTAGCGGAAACTCCTACGAGCAGTACTTC | CASSSRSGNSYEQYF
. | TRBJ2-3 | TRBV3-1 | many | TGTGCCAGCAGCTTCTCTTTGGATACGCAGTATTTT | CASSFSLDTQYF
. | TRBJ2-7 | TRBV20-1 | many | TGCAGTGCTAGAAATCCACAGGGCGCATACGAGCAGTACTTC | CSARNPQGAYEQYF
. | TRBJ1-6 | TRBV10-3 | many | TGTGCCATCAGAACGGCAATAAATTCACCCCTCCACTTT | CAIRTAINSPLHF
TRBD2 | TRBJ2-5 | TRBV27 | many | TGTGCCAGCAGAGGACTAGCGGGAGGGGAAGAGACCCAGTACTTC | CASRGLAGGEETQYF
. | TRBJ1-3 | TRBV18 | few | TGTGCCAGCTCACCACCATCCTCCCAGGGTGAAGGTGGAAACACCATATATTTT | CASSPPSSQGEGGNTIYF
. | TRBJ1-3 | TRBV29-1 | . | TGCAGCGTAAGCGGATGGGGGCGATCTGGAAACACCATATATTTT | CSVSGWGRSGNTIYF
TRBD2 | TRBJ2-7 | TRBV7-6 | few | TGTGCCAGCAGTAGCGGGAGACTCGTCGAGCAGTACTTC | CASSSGRLVEQYF
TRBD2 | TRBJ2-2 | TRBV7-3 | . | TGTGCCAGCAGCTTAACCGGGACTAGCGGGAGTGGCGGGGAGCTGTTTTTT | CASSLTGTSGSGGELFF
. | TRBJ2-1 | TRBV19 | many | TGTGCCAGTAGTGGTCTAGGTGATTTGCCCAGGAATGAGCAGTTCTTC | CASSGLGDLPRNEQFF
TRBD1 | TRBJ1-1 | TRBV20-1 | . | TGCAGTGCCCGTGGACAGGGCGGCAACACTGAAGCTTTCTTT | CSARGQGGNTEAFF
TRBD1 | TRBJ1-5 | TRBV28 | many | TGTGCCAGCAGTTCAACCGACTCCAGACAGGGCTATCAGCCCCAGCATTTT | CASSSTDSRQGYQPQHF
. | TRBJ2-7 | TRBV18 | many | TGTGCCAGCTCAGCAGGGAAAGTCAGGGGCGAGCAGTACTTC | CASSAGKVRGEQYF
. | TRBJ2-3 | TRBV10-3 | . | TGTGCCATCAGTGAACCTTACGACAGCCAAGAAAACACAGATACGCAGTATTTT | CAISEPYDSQENTDTQYF
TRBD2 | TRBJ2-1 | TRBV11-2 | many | TGTGCCAGCAGCCCGTTGGTAGCGGGATACAATGAGCAGTTCTTC | CASSPLVAGYNEQFF
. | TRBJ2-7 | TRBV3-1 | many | TGTGCCAGCAGCCAATCAGGGGTTGCCGAGCAGTACTTC | CASSQSGVAEQYF
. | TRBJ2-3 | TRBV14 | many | TGTGCCAGCAGCCCCTGGAGAGGCGATACGCAGTATTTT | CASSPWRGDTQYF
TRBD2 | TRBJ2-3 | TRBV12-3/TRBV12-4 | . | TGTGCCAGCAGCCCCTCTAGCGGGAGGGGACAGACGCAGTATTTT | CASSPSSGRGQTQYF
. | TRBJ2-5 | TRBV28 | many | TGTGCCAGCGGAGGGACTTCTATTCAAGAGACCCAGTACTTC | CASGGTSIQETQYF
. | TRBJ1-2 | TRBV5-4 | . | TGTGCCAGCAGCCAAAGTGGGGACTATGGCTACACCTTC | CASSQSGDYGYTF
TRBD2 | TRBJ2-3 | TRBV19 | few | TGTGCCAGTAGTATAGATCCGGGAGGATCGGCAGATACGCAGTATTTT | CASSIDPGGSADTQYF
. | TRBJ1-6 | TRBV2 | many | TGTGCCAGCAGAGGGGATAATTCACCCCTCCACTTT | CASRGDNSPLHF